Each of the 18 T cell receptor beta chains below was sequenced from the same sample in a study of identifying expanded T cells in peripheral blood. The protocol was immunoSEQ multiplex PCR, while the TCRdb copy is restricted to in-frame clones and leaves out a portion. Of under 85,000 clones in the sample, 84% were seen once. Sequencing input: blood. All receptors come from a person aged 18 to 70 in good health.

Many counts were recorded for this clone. CDR3 sequence: CASSSTFRTEPNQPQHF. DNA of the CDR3: TGTGCCAGCAGTTCTACGTTCCGGACGGAACCGAATCAGCCCCAGCATTTT. The chain combines TRBV28 with TRBJ1-5; no clear D. This CDR3 is 17 amino acids long. The germline V gene has CDR1 MDHEN and CDR2 SYDVKM. The V end was cut by 4 bases, the J end by 4 bases, with 20 bases between.

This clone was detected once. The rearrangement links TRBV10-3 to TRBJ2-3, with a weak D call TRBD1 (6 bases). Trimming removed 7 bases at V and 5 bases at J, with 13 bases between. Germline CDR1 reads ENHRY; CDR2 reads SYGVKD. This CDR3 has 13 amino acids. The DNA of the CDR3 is TGTGCCATCACCCCAGGGGCGGGAGATACGCAGTATTTT. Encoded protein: CAITPGAGDTQYF.

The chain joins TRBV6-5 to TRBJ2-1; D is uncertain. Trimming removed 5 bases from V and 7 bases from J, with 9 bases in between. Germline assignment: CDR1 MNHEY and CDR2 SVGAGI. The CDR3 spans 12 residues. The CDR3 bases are TGTGCCAGCAGTGCCCGGTGGAATGAGCAGTTCTTC. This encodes CASSARWNEQFF.

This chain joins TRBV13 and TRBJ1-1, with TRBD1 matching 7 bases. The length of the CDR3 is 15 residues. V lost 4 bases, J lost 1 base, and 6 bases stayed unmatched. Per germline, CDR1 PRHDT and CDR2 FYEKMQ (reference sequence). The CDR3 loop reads CASSSKRTGNTEAFF. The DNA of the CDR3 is TGTGCCAGCAGCTCAAAGAGGACAGGGAACACTGAAGCTTTCTTT.

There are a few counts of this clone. CDR3 in DNA: TGCAGCGTTACCACAGTATTGAACACTGAAGCTTTCTTT. As protein: CSVTTVLNTEAFF. The rearrangement uses TRBV29-1 and TRBJ1-1; D is unclear. The CDR3 contains 13 residues. The V gene lost 5 bases and the J gene lost 0 bases, with 10 bases spanning the gap. Germline V CDR1 and CDR2: SQVTM, ANQGSEA.

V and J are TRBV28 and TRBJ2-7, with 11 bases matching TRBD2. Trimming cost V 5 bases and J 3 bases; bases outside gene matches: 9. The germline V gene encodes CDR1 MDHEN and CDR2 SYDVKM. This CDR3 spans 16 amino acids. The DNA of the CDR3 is TGTGCCAGCAGTCCCTATTCACTAGCGGGAGACTACGAGCAGTACTTC. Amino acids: CASSPYSLAGDYEQYF.

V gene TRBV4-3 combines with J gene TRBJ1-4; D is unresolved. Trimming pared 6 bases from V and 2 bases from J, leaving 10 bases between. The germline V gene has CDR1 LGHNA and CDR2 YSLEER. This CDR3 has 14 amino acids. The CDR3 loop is CASSSTWTNEKLFF. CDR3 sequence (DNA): TGCGCCAGCAGTTCAACCTGGACTAATGAAAAACTGTTTTTT.

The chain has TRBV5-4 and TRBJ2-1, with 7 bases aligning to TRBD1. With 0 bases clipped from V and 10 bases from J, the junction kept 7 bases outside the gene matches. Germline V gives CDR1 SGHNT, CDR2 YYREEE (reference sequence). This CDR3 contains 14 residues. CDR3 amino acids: CASSLGDRQTEQFF. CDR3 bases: TGTGCCAGCAGCTTGGGGGACAGACAAACAGAGCAGTTCTTC.

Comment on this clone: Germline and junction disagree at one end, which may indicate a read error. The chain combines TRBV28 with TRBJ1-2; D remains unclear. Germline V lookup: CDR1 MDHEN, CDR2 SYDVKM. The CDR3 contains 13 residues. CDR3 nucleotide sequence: TGTGCCAGCTCGCGCGACCGGCGTAGCAAGGTCATCTTC. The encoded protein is CASSRDRRSKVIF.

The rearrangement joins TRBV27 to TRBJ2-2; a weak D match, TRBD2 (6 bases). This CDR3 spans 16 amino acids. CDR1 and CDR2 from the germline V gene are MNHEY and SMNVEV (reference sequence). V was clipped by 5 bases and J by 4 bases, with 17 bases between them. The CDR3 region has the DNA TGTGCCAGCAGTAACCCTTTCGGAGGGACCACCGGGGAGCTGTTTTTT. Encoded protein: CASSNPFGGTTGELFF.

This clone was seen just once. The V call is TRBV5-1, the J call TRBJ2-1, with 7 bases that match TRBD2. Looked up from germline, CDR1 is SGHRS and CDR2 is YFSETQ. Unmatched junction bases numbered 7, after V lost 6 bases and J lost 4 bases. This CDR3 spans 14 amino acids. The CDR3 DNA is TGCGCCAGCATTGGGGACTACCCGTACAATGAGCAGTTCTTC. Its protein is CASIGDYPYNEQFF.

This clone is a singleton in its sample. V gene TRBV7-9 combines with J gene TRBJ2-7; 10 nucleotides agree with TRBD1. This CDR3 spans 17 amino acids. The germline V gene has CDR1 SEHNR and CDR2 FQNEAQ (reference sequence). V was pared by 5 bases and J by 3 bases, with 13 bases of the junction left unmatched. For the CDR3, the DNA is TGTGCCAGCAGCGCACGGAACGACAGGGGGCGAGTCTACGAGCAGTACTTC. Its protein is CASSARNDRGRVYEQYF.

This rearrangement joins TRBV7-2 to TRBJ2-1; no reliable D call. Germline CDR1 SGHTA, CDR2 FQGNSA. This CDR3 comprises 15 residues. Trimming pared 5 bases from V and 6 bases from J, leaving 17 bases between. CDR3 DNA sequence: TGTGCCAGCAGCCCTAGGCGAGCGATCGGCAATGAGCAGTTCTTC. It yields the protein CASSPRRAIGNEQFF.

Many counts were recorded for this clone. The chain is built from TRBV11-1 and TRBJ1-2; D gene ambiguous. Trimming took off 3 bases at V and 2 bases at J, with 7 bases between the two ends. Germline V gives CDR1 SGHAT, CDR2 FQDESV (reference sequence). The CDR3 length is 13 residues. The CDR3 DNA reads TGTGCCAGCAGCTTGGGGTTCAACTATGGCTACACCTTC. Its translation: CASSLGFNYGYTF. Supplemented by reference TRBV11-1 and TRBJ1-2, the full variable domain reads EAEVAQSPRYKITEKSQAVAFWCDPISGHATLYWYRQILGQGPELLVQFQDESVVDDSQLPKDRFSAERLKGVDSTLKIQPAELGDSAMYLCASSLGFNYGYTFGSGTRLTVV.

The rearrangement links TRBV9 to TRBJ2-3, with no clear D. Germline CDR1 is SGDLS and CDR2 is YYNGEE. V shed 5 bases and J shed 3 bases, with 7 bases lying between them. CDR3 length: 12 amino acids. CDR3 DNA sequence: TGTGCCAGCAGGGCACTAACAGATACGCAGTATTTT. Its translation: CASRALTDTQYF.

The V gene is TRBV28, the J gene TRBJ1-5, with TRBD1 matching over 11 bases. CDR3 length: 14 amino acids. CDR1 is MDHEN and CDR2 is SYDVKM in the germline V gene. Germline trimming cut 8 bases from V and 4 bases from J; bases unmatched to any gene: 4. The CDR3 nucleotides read TGTGCCAGCCGGGGACAGGGGGAAAATCAGCCCCAGCATTTT. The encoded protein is CASRGQGENQPQHF.

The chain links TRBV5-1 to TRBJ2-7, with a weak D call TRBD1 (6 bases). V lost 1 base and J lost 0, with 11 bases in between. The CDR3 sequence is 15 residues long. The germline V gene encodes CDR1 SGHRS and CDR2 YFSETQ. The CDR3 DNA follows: TGCGCCAGCAGCTTGAACGGGGACACCTCCTACGAGCAGTACTTC. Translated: CASSLNGDTSYEQYF. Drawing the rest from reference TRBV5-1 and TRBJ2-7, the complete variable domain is KAGVTQTPRYLIKTRGQQVTLSCSPISGHRSVSWYQQTPGQGLQFLFEYFSETQRNKGNFPGRFSGRQFSNSRSEMNVSTLELGDSALYLCASSLNGDTSYEQYFGPGTRLTVT.

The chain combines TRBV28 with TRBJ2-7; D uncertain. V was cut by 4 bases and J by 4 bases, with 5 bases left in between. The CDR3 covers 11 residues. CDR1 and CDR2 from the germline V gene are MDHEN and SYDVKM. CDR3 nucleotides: TGTGCCAGCAGTTGGGGATACGAGCAGTACTTC. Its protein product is CASSWGYEQYF. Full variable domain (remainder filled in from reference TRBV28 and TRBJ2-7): DVKVTQSSRYLVKRTGEKVFLECVQDMDHENMFWYRQDPGLGLRLIYFSYDVKMKEKGDIPEGYSVSREKKERFSLILESASTNQTSMYLCASSWGYEQYFGPGTRLTVT.